The text below deals with one TCR beta chain. Its cognate antigen has yet to be identified. No base qualities exist here, and no much larger clone lies one base off it. The junction shows trimming of 5 bases on V and 8 bases on J, and the gene matches do not reach 13 bases of it. The CDR3 sequence holds 15 residues, the cysteine and phenylalanine included. The kept DNA is CDR3 alone, 45 bases in frame from the first base. The germline V gene sets CDR1 to SGHDT and CDR2 to YYEEEE. Using the deep immunoSEQ assay, TCR CDR3 regions were amplified from genomic DNA by multiplex PCR. Extracted genomic DNA from each cell subset was distributed evenly across all wells of several immunoSEQ 96-well plates, and each plate was treated as a replicate. Each replicate PCR for sorted subsets received about 200 ng genomic DNA, equal to tens of thousands of T cell genomes. Purified libraries were measured with a Qubit 3.0 fluorometer, size-checked on a Bioanalyzer 2100, and measured again with the KAPA Library Quantification kit. Every immunoSEQ 96-well plate was sequenced on a separate single-read 150-cycle Illumina NextSeq 550 flow cell. The authors' analysis ran thus. Because only junctional sequences without quality scores were contained in the immunoSEQ output, filtering matching that applied to full-length reads could not be performed. Sequences were annotated with PyIR, a Python wrapper for IgBLAST v1.9, and V/J genes and CDR3 were assigned using IMGT germline references. Reads were removed for weak V/J assignments (E-value above 1e-6), missing CDR3, stop codons, out-of-frame junctions, or ambiguous translated residues. A V3J clonotype was defined by an identical inferred V gene, J gene, and CDR3 amino acid sequence. To compute the percentage overlap between repertoires, the number of shared unique clonotypes was divided by the size of the smaller repertoire. Three approaches were used to assess repertoire richness: RTK rarefaction, the Chao1 estimator, and Recon v2.1 estimates of unobserved clonotypes. For all TCRbeta clonotypes obtained by the gDNA method from a few donors, generation probabilities were computed with OLGA. Not all clones reach the TCRdb copy of this immuneACCESS table, which keeps in-frame sequences only. Checked studies attribute under half of the gap to unresolved V genes and leave the rest unexplained. From that table come the V and J calls and clone size; the DNA was used to work out D and trimming. The sample records hundreds of thousands of clones, 95% of which are singletons. The ten top clones hold approximately 0.11% of the sample.

These data originate in a study of shared clonotypes between healthy human individuals (dated by TCRdb to between 2020 and 2021). About the investigation overall: A few men and two women, aged 18 to 49 years, made up the cohort. Per donor, three plates each were used for CD4 naive and CD4 memory, two for CD8 naive, and one for CD8 memory. To estimate repertoire size and how much clonotype sharing occurs between individuals, the study deeply sequenced the blood TCR repertoires of several healthy adults. To increase sequencing depth and limit assay-specific biases, different laboratories used diverse techniques to prepare libraries and sequence TCR repertoires. Each donor's leukapheresis produced roughly between about 0.9 and 9.5 billion PBMCs. Study-level results and caveats: The small number of donors limited the genetic and exposure-history diversity represented. Estimated clonotype richness was generally larger for naive than for memory subsets. Based on pairwise subsampling, the degree of clonotype sharing among donors was expected to be affected by sequencing depth. Only blood was sampled, and tissue TCR repertoires likely differ from those in blood. Clonotypes shared by all four sorted-subset donors showed higher generation probabilities than non-shared clonotypes. Sharing across a few donors was observed for around 4.8% of naive CD4, 3% to 3.5% of naive CD8, around 2.5% of memory CD4, and about 0.4% of memory CD8 clonotypes. Incomplete sequencing was indicated by rarefaction of sorted-subset datasets, despite the large sequencing depth.

CD8 naive samples consisted of CD45RO-negative cells that were positively selected for CCR7, yielding a CD45RA+CCR7+ population without TemRA cells. The donors were healthy, HIV-negative adults who had no recently reported acute infections or vaccinations. Every donor was a Caucasian adult residing in Nashville, Tennessee, USA. Blood was obtained by leukapheresis, after which PBMCs were separated by Ficoll-Histopaque density gradient centrifugation and cryopreserved in liquid nitrogen vapor phase. Purity and quantity of every magnetically sorted T cell population were checked by analytical flow cytometry. From each sorted fraction, genomic DNA was isolated and quantified by UV absorbance on a Nanodrop 2000c.

Sample: naive CD8+ T cells sorted from blood. Sample cell subset or site, as interpreted from the label and publication: CD45RA+CCR7+. The sequence was obtained from a woman between 25 and 40 years old in good health. The chain is assembled from TRBV5-6 and TRBJ2-1; a stretch of 7 junction bases matches TRBD2. The sequence in DNA is TGTGCCAGCAGTTCCGGGACTATAATAATCCATGAGCAGTTCTTC. Its translation reads: CASSSGTIIIHEQFF.